The rows below give T cell receptor beta chains drawn from one sample of a study of CD8 T cells in Susac syndrome. A single record per CDR3 protein comes from TCRdb applying MiXCR to the immunoSEQ multiplex PCR reads. The repertoire holds approximately 210,000 distinct CDR3 sequences, with 94% as singletons. The sequenced sample consisted of CD4+ T cells from PBMCs. The origin of the receptors is a human donor with Susac syndrome. The CDR3 runs from the conserved cysteine through the conserved F or W. A D gene is named only where the DNA matches it firmly. The listing skips clone size in some rows; elsewhere it reads once, few, many or a size class.

TRBV20-1	TRBD2	NA	TRBJ2-1	TGCAGTGCAAGGCCCGGGACTAGGGGCTACAATGAGCAGTTCTTC	CSARPGTRGYNEQFF
TRBV5-1	NA	NA	TRBJ1-5	TGCGCCAGCAGCTTGGAGTTCGGGACCGATCAGCCCCAGCATTTT	CASSLEFGTDQPQHF
TRBV28	NA	NA	TRBJ2-7	TGTGCCAGCAGTCGACAAGTCTCCTACGAGCAGTACTTC	CASSRQVSYEQYF
TRBV6-5	TRBD2	NA	TRBJ2-5	TGTGCCAGCAGTTATGGACTAGCGGGGCGAGAGACCCAGTACTTC	CASSYGLAGRETQYF
TRBV6-1	TRBD2	once	TRBJ2-2	TGTGCCAGCAGTGAACTTAGCGGGGGTACCGGCGGGGAGCTGTTTTTT	CASSELSGGTGGELFF
TRBV5-4	NA	once	TRBJ2-5	TGTGCCAGCACGGCGGGGAGCCAAGAGACCCAGTACTTC	CASTAGSQETQYF
TRBV14	NA	NA	TRBJ1-2	TGTGCCAGCAGCCCCGACAGAATTCCTTATGGCTACACCTTC	CASSPDRIPYGYTF
TRBV10-3	NA	NA	TRBJ2-5	TGTGCCACCGGGCCAGATGAGGAGACCCAGTACTTC	CATGPDEETQYF
TRBV30	NA	NA	TRBJ2-7	TGTGCCTGGAGGGCCAACAACTACGAGCAGTACTTC	CAWRANNYEQYF
TRBV7-2	NA	NA	TRBJ2-6	TGTGCCAGCAGCCGAATGGGGGGCGCTGGGGCCAACGTCCTGACTTTC	CASSRMGGAGANVLTF
TRBV29-1	NA	once	TRBJ2-4	TGCAGCGTTGATATGGGGCACATTCAGTACTTC	CSVDMGHIQYF
TRBV9	NA	NA	TRBJ2-2	TGTGCCAGCAGCGCCCTATCAGGGGGAGGGACCCTGACCGGGGAGCTGTTTTTT	CASSALSGGGTLTGELFF
TRBV19	NA	NA	TRBJ1-2	TGTGCCAGTAGTATAGAACGGACAGTAGCCTATGGCTACACCTTC	CASSIERTVAYGYTF
TRBV5-1	NA	NA	TRBJ1-1	TGCGCCAGCAGCTTGGAATACGCGCTACAGGCTGAAGCTTTCTTT	CASSLEYALQAEAFF
TRBV29-1	NA	NA	TRBJ1-1	TGCAGCGTTGAAGATTGGGGGAGGGAGGACACTGAAGCTTTCTTT	CSVEDWGREDTEAFF
TRBV9	TRBD1	NA	TRBJ2-7	TGTGCCAGCAGCGCCCCGGACAGGGCCGACGAGCAGTACTTC	CASSAPDRADEQYF
TRBV15	NA	NA	TRBJ1-1	TGTGCCACCGGAGGACAGCTGATGAACACTGAAGCTTTCTTT	CATGGQLMNTEAFF
TRBV20-1	NA	once	TRBJ2-3	TGCAGTGCTAGACCACTGGCGCCGGGACCGGAGGCCCCAGATACGCAGTATTTT	CSARPLAPGPEAPDTQYF
TRBV3-1	TRBD1	NA	TRBJ2-1	TGTGCCAGCAGCCCAGACAGCCGGGACAGGGAGTTCAATGAGCAGTTCTTC	CASSPDSRDREFNEQFF
TRBV15	NA	NA	TRBJ2-4	TGTGCCACCAGCAGAGTGGGGGGCAATTCTTGGCCCACCAAAAACATTCAGTACTTC	CATSRVGGNSWPTKNIQYF
TRBV10-3	NA	NA	TRBJ1-5	TGTGCCATCAGTGATAGGCAGACTAGCAATCAGCCCCAGCATTTT	CAISDRQTSNQPQHF
TRBV19	TRBD2	NA	TRBJ2-5	TGTGCCAGTAGGAGAGCGGGGGATAACCAAGAGACCCAGTACTTC	CASRRAGDNQETQYF
TRBV6-2/TRBV6-3	NA	NA	TRBJ1-1	TGTGCCAGCAGTCCCCGGCGACAGATGAACACTGAAGCTTTCTTT	CASSPRRQMNTEAFF
TRBV5-1	NA	once	TRBJ1-1	TGCGCCAGCAGCTTGGCGGTTGGGGTCTCCAACACTGAAGCTTTCTTT	CASSLAVGVSNTEAFF
TRBV15	NA	NA	TRBJ1-3	TGTGCCACCAGCAGAGGACCATTAAGCCAGGATTCTGGAAACACCATATATTTT	CATSRGPLSQDSGNTIYF
TRBV29-1	TRBD1	once	TRBJ1-1	TGCTCAATGACGTGGACAGGGAACACTGAAGCTTTCTTT	CSMTWTGNTEAFF
TRBV28	NA	NA	TRBJ1-6	TGTGCCAGCCTCCGGGACGGGAATTCACCCCTCCACTTT	CASLRDGNSPLHF